These 18 T cell receptor beta chains were sequenced from one sample in a study of T-cell reconstitution after alpha-beta-depleted transplantation in children. For TCRbeta, the library was prepared with unique molecular identifiers. TCRdb re-called the PCR reads with MiXCR, one entry per CDR3 protein. The sample has hundreds of thousands of distinct CDR3 sequences; roughly 13% are singletons. Sequencing used PBMCs, mostly from graft donor cells, obtained 360 days after TCRalphabeta/CD19-depleted stem cell transplant. The receptors derive from a male patient between 5 and 17 years old who had a stem cell transplant for acute myeloid leukemia, so the T cells may come from the graft donor.

This clonotype showed up just a few times. The V and J genes are TRBV30 and TRBJ1-5; D remains unclear. Trimming stripped 1 base from V and 5 bases from J, with 6 bases between. Germline loops: CDR1 GTSNPN, CDR2 SVGIG (reference sequence). CDR3 size: 12 residues. As DNA, the CDR3 is TGTGCCTGGAGTGCGATCGATCAGCCCCAGCATTTT. Translation: CAWSAIDQPQHF.

The chain uses TRBV11-2 and TRBJ2-2, with 8 bases identical to TRBD1. This CDR3 has 15 residues. In germline, CDR1 is SGHAT, CDR2 FQNNGV. V was pared by 3 bases and J by 5 bases, with 5 bases of the junction left unmatched. CDR3 DNA: TGTGCCAGCAGCTTTAGGACAGGGCGTACCGGGGAGCTGTTTTTT. Its protein product is CASSFRTGRTGELFF.

This chain joins TRBV10-3 and TRBJ2-1, with 10 bases matching TRBD2. The CDR3 runs 21 residues. Germline V gives CDR1 ENHRY, CDR2 SYGVKD. V trimming: 0 bases; J trimming: 5 bases; junction bases outside the gene matches: 19. In DNA, the CDR3 is TGTGCCATCAGTGAGTCGAGCCTCACTAGCGGGATCCCCCTCTCGGACAATGAGCAGTTCTTC. It encodes CAISESSLTSGIPLSDNEQFF.

As DNA, the CDR3 is TGCGGGGCGGTCGCGAACACCGGGGAGCTGTTTTTT. Encoded protein: CGAVANTGELFF. This chain uses TRBV29-1 with TRBJ2-2; the D gene is possibly TRBD1 (5 bases). This CDR3 spans 12 amino acids. In germline, CDR1 is SQVTM, CDR2 ANQGSEA.

For the CDR3, the DNA is TGTGCCAGCAGCTCCCTTTTCCAGGCAGGGGGCGATGGCTACACCTTC. This translates into CASSSLFQAGGDGYTF. This chain connects TRBV7-2 to TRBJ1-2; 8 nucleotides agree with TRBD1. With V trimmed by 4 bases and J by 6 bases, 13 bases remained unmatched. The CDR3 has 16 amino acids. The V gene's germline CDR1 is SGHTA and CDR2 FQGNSA. Full variable domain (missing parts from reference TRBV7-2 and TRBJ1-2): GAGVSQSPSNKVTEKGKDVELRCDPISGHTALYWYRQSLGQGLEFLIYFQGNSAPDKSGLPSDRFSAERTGGSVSTLTIQRTQQEDSAVYLCASSSLFQAGGDGYTFGSGTRLTVV.

The sample holds a few counts of this clonotype. V usage is TRBV24-1 and J usage is TRBJ2-4, with 7 bases lining up with TRBD1. Unmatched junction bases numbered 7, after V lost 9 bases and J lost 0 bases. Germline CDR1 is KGHDR and CDR2 is SFDVKD. This CDR3 comprises 15 residues. The CDR3 loop reads CATGTGAGAKNIQYF. The CDR3 bases are TGTGCCACCGGAACAGGGGCCGGAGCCAAAAACATTCAGTACTTC.

This clonotype appeared a few times. The rearrangement links TRBV10-3 to TRBJ2-7; 16 bases line up with TRBD2. This CDR3 is 18 amino acids long. With 2 bases clipped from V and 0 bases from J, the junction kept 4 bases outside the gene matches. Germline V gene sequence: CDR1 ENHRY, CDR2 SYGVKD. The CDR3 loop reads CAISEMGTSGRVSYEQYF. The CDR3 DNA reads TGTGCCATCAGTGAGATGGGGACTAGCGGGAGGGTCTCCTACGAGCAGTACTTC.

The table lists this clonotype with many counts. The gene calls are TRBV9 and TRBJ2-5; 7 nucleotides agree with TRBD2. CDR3 size: 15 residues. Germline CDR1 SGDLS, CDR2 YYNGEE. The V gene end was trimmed by 2 bases and the J gene end by 2 bases; junction bases not matched to a gene: 6. CDR3 DNA: TGTGCCAGCAGCGTCTCTGGGACTACACAAGAGACCCAGTACTTC. Translation gives CASSVSGTTQETQYF.

This clonotype has ten or more counts. The rearrangement links TRBV28 to TRBJ2-1; D perhaps matches TRBD1 (5 bases). The CDR3 covers 16 residues. The V end was cut by 6 bases, the J end by 6 bases, with 21 bases between. The germline V gene has CDR1 MDHEN and CDR2 SYDVKM. CDR3 amino acids: CASSLRLISGFNEQFF. CDR3 DNA sequence: TGTGCCAGCAGCCTAAGACTTATTTCAGGGTTCAATGAGCAGTTCTTC.

This clonotype was recorded a few times. For the CDR3, the DNA is TGTGCCAACCAAGTAGGGAGGCGGGAGCTGTTTTTT. Amino acids: CANQVGRRELFF. The gene calls are TRBV10-3 and TRBJ2-2; TRBD2 might be the D (6 bases). Germline V lookup: CDR1 ENHRY, CDR2 SYGVKD. V was clipped by 10 bases and J by 9 bases, with 15 bases between them. This CDR3 comprises 12 residues.

V usage is TRBV9 and J usage is TRBJ2-7; a weak D match, TRBD1 (6 bases). CDR3 size: 15 residues. The V end was cut by 0 bases, the J end by 3 bases, with 13 bases between. Germline V gene lookup returns CDR1 SGDLS and CDR2 YYNGEE. The CDR3 sequence is CASSVGVAGDYEQYF. CDR3 coding DNA: TGTGCCAGCAGCGTAGGAGTTGCAGGGGACTACGAGCAGTACTTC.

This clonotype was seen a few times. This chain connects TRBV7-9 to TRBJ2-7; the D gene is possibly TRBD2 (6 bases). V dropped 8 bases and J dropped 0 bases, with 8 bases sitting between them. Germline V lookup: CDR1 SEHNR, CDR2 FQNEAQ (reference sequence). There are 12 residues in the CDR3. CDR3 amino acids: CASGLISYEQYF. The CDR3, as DNA: TGTGCCAGCGGACTAATCTCCTACGAGCAGTACTTC.

This clonotype occurred many times. The chain carries TRBV21-1 and TRBJ2-7. TRBV21-1 is an annotated pseudogene. This CDR3 is built from 14 residues. CDR3 DNA sequence: TGTGCCAGCAGCAAAGGGTGCCTGATCTACGAGCAGTACTTC. This translates into CASSKGCLIYEQYF.

The chain has TRBV19 and TRBJ2-2; a weak D match, TRBD1 (5 bases). Deletions cut 4 bases from V and 7 bases from J, with 10 bases between. Germline-derived CDR1 and CDR2 are LNHDA and SQIVND (reference sequence). The CDR3 spans 13 residues. CDR3 loop: CASSSMGHGELFF. Written as DNA, the CDR3 is TGTGCCAGTAGTAGTATGGGGCACGGGGAGCTGTTTTTT.

In its sample, this clonotype was seen many times. This chain uses TRBV10-3 with TRBJ2-7; D may be TRBD2 (7 bases). Trimming left V 0 bases short and J 4 bases short, with 13 bases between. Germline values: CDR1 ENHRY, CDR2 SYGVKD. This CDR3 has 15 residues. CDR3 bases: TGTGCCATCAGTGAGTCGAGCGGGACACATTACGAGCAGTACTTC. Its protein is CAISESSGTHYEQYF.

The chain is built from TRBV12-3 or TRBV12-4 and TRBJ2-4; 7 bases map to TRBD2. J gave up 0 bases and V 1 base, and 9 bases lay outside the gene matches. The CDR3 sequence is 18 residues long. This chain's CDR3 is CASSLVLARLLAKNIQYF. DNA for the CDR3: TGTGCCAGCAGTTTAGTACTAGCGAGACTACTAGCCAAAAACATTCAGTACTTC.

This clonotype was seen many times. This chain joins TRBV14 and TRBJ2-3; TRBD2 agrees at 12 bases. After removal of 5 bases from V and 5 bases from J, the junction contained 8 bases not matched to a gene. The CDR3 contains 16 residues. Germline V gene sequence: CDR1 SGHDN, CDR2 FVKESK. This CDR3 is CASSEGLAGFGDTQYF. The CDR3 coding sequence is TGTGCCAGCAGCGAAGGACTAGCGGGATTTGGAGATACGCAGTATTTT.

This clonotype was observed a handful of times. The chain has TRBV27 and TRBJ1-2; D perhaps matches TRBD1 (5 bases). Trimming pared 3 bases from V and 4 bases from J, leaving 24 bases between. In germline, CDR1 is MNHEY, CDR2 SMNVEV (reference sequence). The CDR3 spans 18 residues. As DNA, the CDR3 is TGTGCCAGCAGTTTCCGCCGCGCATGGGGGTCCTCGCTCTATGGCTACACCTTC. Translation gives CASSFRRAWGSSLYGYTF.